The T cell receptor beta chain under discussion was sequenced for a study of identical twins. Each CDR3 protein gets one entry after TCRdb re-called the 5' RACE reads with MiXCR. Here the sample spans 650,000 to 800,000 distinct CDR3 sequences, over 8.5% being singletons. The sample holds many counts of this clonotype. Between the trimmed V and J ends, which lost 3 bases and 10 bases, there was a span of 24 bases. CDR3 length equals 16 residues. CDR1 LGHDT and CDR2 YNNKEL come from the germline V gene (reference sequence). The same data also contributed to another study, on yellow fever vaccine responses in identical twins.

What was sequenced was PBMCs. This TCR was sampled from a woman under 30 in good health. The J gene is TRBJ1-2, the V gene TRBV3-1, with D possibly being TRBD1 (6 bases). CDR3 bases: TGTGCCAGCAGCCACACTTTTACAGGGAGCCTCGTCGACTACACCTTC. It yields the protein CASSHTFTGSLVDYTF.